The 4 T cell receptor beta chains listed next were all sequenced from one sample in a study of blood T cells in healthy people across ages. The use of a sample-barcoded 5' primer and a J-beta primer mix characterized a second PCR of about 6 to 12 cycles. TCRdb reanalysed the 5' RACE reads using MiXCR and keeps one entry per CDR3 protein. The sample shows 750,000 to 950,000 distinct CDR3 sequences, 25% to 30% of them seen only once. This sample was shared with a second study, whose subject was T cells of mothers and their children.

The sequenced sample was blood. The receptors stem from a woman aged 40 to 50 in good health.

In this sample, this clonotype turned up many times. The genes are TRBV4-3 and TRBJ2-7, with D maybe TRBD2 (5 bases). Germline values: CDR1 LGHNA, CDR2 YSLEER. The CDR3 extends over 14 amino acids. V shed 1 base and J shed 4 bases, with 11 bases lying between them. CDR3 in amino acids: CASSQGRGRYEQYF. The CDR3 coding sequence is TGCGCCAGCAGCCAAGGCCGGGGTAGGTACGAGCAGTACTTC.

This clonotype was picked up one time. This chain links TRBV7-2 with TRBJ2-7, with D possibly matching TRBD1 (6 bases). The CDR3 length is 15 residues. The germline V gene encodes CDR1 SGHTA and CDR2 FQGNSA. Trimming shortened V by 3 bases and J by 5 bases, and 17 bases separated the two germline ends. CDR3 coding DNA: TGTGCCAGCAGCTTCAACAGAGGGCAGGGGAACGAGCAGTACTTC. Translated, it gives CASSFNRGQGNEQYF. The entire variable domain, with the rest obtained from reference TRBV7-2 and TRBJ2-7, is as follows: GAGVSQSPSNKVTEKGKDVELRCDPISGHTALYWYRQSLGQGLEFLIYFQGNSAPDKSGLPSDRFSAERTGGSVSTLTIQRTQQEDSAVYLCASSFNRGQGNEQYFGPGTRLTVT.

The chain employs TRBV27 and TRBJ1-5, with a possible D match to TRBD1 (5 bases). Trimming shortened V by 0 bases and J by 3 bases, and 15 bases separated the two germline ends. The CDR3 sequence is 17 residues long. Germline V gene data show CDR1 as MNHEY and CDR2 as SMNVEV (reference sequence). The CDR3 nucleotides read TGTGCCAGCAGTTTATCAGCCGGGACGGCGATCAATCAGCCCCAGCATTTT. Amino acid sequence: CASSLSAGTAINQPQHF.

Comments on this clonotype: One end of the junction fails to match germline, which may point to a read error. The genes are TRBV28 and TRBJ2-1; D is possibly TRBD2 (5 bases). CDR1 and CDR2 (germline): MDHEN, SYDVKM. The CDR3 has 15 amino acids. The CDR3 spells CANSLRVDTYNEQFF. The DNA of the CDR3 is TGTGCCAACAGTTTGAGGGTCGACACCTACAATGAGCAGTTCTTC. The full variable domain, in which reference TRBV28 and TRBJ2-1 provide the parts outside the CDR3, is DVKVTQSSRYLVKRTGEKVFLECVQDMDHENMFWYRQDPGLGLRLIYFSYDVKMKEKGDIPEGYSVSREKKERFSLILESASTNQTSMYLCANSLRVDTYNEQFFGPGTRLTVL.